Listed below are T cell receptor beta chains from one sample, sequenced in a study of beta chain features in type 1 diabetes. Data came from immunoSEQ multiplex PCR; TCRdb stores just in-frame clones and leaves some out. The table has 250,000 to 350,000 clones, about 13% seen once. Sequenced sample: naive CD4+ T cells from blood. The source is a man aged 25 to 40 with type 1 diabetes. CDR3s include the opening cysteine and the closing phenylalanine or tryptophan. The order of the fields is J gene, V gene, D gene, clone size, CDR3 DNA, CDR3 protein. A D gene is named only where the DNA matches it firmly. Some rows mark clone size as missing; the rest say once, few, many or name a class of expanded clone.

TRBJ2-7 TRBV18 . . TGTGCCAGCTCACCACTCGGCGGGACAGTTACCTACGAGCAGTACTTC CASSPLGGTVTYEQYF
TRBJ1-4 TRBV5-1 TRBD1 . TGCGCCAGCAGCTTGGCACCTCAGGGGGCGCGGACTAATGAAAAACTGTTTTTT CASSLAPQGARTNEKLFF
TRBJ1-5 TRBV5-6 . few TGTGCCAGCAGCCTGACAGGACGAGGGGATCAGCCCCAGCATTTT CASSLTGRGDQPQHF
TRBJ1-4 TRBV9 TRBD1 . TGTGCCAGCAGCTCAGGTCCGGGGACAGCTAATGAAAAACTGTTTTTT CASSSGPGTANEKLFF
TRBJ2-2 TRBV19 . few TGTGCCAGTAGACCCCTGATGGCGGGAAAGGCCGGGGAGCTGTTTTTT CASRPLMAGKAGELFF
TRBJ2-1 TRBV5-1 . . TGCGCCAGCAGCGCCGAGGGAGCATCCTACAATGAGCAGTTCTTC CASSAEGASYNEQFF
TRBJ2-7 TRBV10-3 TRBD1 few TGTGCCATCAGTGGGGGGACAGGGGATTCACGCGAGCAGTACTTC CAISGGTGDSREQYF
TRBJ1-2 TRBV4-2 . few TGTGCCAGCAGCCACGCAAGGACAGACGATCGATACTATGGCTACACCTTC CASSHARTDDRYYGYTF
TRBJ2-3 TRBV6-5 TRBD2 few TGTGCCAGCAGAAGGACTAGAAGCACAGATACGCAGTATTTT CASRRTRSTDTQYF
TRBJ2-1 TRBV15 . . TGTGCCACCAGCAGACCCTCTCTTCGAGAGAGGTACAATGAGCAGTTCTTC CATSRPSLRERYNEQFF
TRBJ1-2 TRBV29-1 . few TGCAGCGTTGAAGATCGCCCCCAGGGCTATGGCTACACCTTC CSVEDRPQGYGYTF
TRBJ1-2 TRBV5-4 . . TGTGCCAGCAGCCTAGACGGGAACTATGGCTACACCTTC CASSLDGNYGYTF
TRBJ2-1 TRBV28 TRBD2 few TGTGCCAGCAGTTTGGGGAAGGCAGGGACTAGCGGGATTTTCTTC CASSLGKAGTSGIFF
TRBJ2-1 TRBV7-2 TRBD2 few TGTGCCAGCAGCTCGCCGCGTTTAGGGACTAGCGGGAGTAATGAGCAGTTCTTC CASSSPRLGTSGSNEQFF
TRBJ2-1 TRBV2 . . TGTGCCAGCACAGTCTACAATGAGCAGTTCTTC CASTVYNEQFF
TRBJ2-5 TRBV6-6 . few TGTGCCAGCAGTTACTCCCGGGTAGCCGAGACCCAGTACTTC CASSYSRVAETQYF
TRBJ2-4 TRBV5-4 . . TGTGCCAGCAGCTTGGGCGGCATTCAGTACTTC CASSLGGIQYF
TRBJ2-3 TRBV29-1 . . TGCAGCGTCGTCTCTGGCCCAGATACGCAGTATTTT CSVVSGPDTQYF
TRBJ2-6 TRBV7-6 . few TGTGCCAGCAGCTTGGGGAGATGGAGCTCTGGGGCCAACGTCCTGACTTTC CASSLGRWSSGANVLTF
TRBJ2-1 TRBV19 . few TGTGCCAGTAGTTCAACCGGAGTATGGCACCCTCCTGAGCAGTTCTTC CASSSTGVWHPPEQFF
TRBJ2-4 TRBV10-3 . . TGTGCCATCAGTGCAACTAGATCCTCTGCCAAAAACATTCAGTACTTC CAISATRSSAKNIQYF
TRBJ2-3 TRBV28 . . TGTGCCAGCAGTGCGGTGCTCGCAGATACGCAGTATTTT CASSAVLADTQYF
TRBJ1-5 TRBV2 TRBD1 . TGTGCCAGCAGGATGGACAGGGCCGGTCAGCCCCAGCATTTT CASRMDRAGQPQHF
TRBJ2-3 TRBV18 . . TGTGCCAGCTCCCCCCCCGGGAATACGCAGTATTTT CASSPPGNTQYF
TRBJ2-5 TRBV28 TRBD2 few TGTGCCAGCAGTCGGGGGGGGCCAGAGACCCAGTACTTC CASSRGGPETQYF
TRBJ2-3 TRBV19 TRBD2 few TGTGCCAGTAGTCAGGGACTAACCGGCACAGATACGCAGTATTTT CASSQGLTGTDTQYF
TRBJ2-1 TRBV28 TRBD1 . TGTGCCAGCAGTTCCTCCCGACAGGGTCCGTTCTTC CASSSSRQGPFF
TRBJ2-3 TRBV5-1 TRBD2 . TGCGCCAGCAGCCTCAGACTAGCGGTAACAGATACGCAGTATTTT CASSLRLAVTDTQYF
TRBJ2-1 TRBV5-4 TRBD1 . TGTGCCAGCAGCTTGGATTCGGGGACAGGGTCCCTTGTGCAGTTCTTC CASSLDSGTGSLVQFF
TRBJ2-1 TRBV7-9 TRBD1 few TGTGCCAGCAGCCTTGAGGGGGCGCACAGTGAGCAGTTCTTC CASSLEGAHSEQFF
TRBJ1-1 TRBV18 . few TGTGCCAGCTCACCGGGACAAGTGAACACTGAAGCTTTCTTT CASSPGQVNTEAFF
TRBJ2-5 TRBV9 TRBD1 . TGTGCCAGCAGCGTTGGAATGGGACAGCTGACACAAGAGACCCAGTACTTC CASSVGMGQLTQETQYF
TRBJ2-1 TRBV9 TRBD2 . TGTGCCAGCAGCGTAGAGGCGGCTAGCGGGAGTTTCGTCGGAGCCAATGAGCAGTTCTTC CASSVEAASGSFVGANEQFF
TRBJ2-7 TRBV7-9 . . TGTGCCAGCAGCTTAGCGCTCTCGACAGGAAGGGAATACGAGCAGTACTTC CASSLALSTGREYEQYF
TRBJ2-5 TRBV7-4 . . TGTGCCAGCAGCCAAAGGCCAGGGCGGGAGACCCAGTACTTC CASSQRPGRETQYF
TRBJ2-5 TRBV6-5 . . TGTGCCAGCGGAAGGGGCCAAGAGACCCAGTACTTC CASGRGQETQYF
TRBJ2-1 TRBV5-6 TRBD1 . TGTGCCAGCAGCCCGACAGGGAATGAGCAGTTCTTC CASSPTGNEQFF
TRBJ2-5 TRBV30 . few TGTGCCTGGAGTGAACGGGGGTTAGAGACCCAGTACTTC CAWSERGLETQYF
TRBJ2-1 TRBV5-4 . few TGTGCCAGCAGCATAAAGACGGGGAATGAGCAGTTCTTC CASSIKTGNEQFF
TRBJ2-7 TRBV7-6 TRBD2 few TGTGCCAGCAGCCGGGGCGGGACTAGCGGATACGAGCAGTACTTC CASSRGGTSGYEQYF
TRBJ2-1 TRBV18 . few TGTGCCAGCTCACCACCGTCCAATTCACTCGATGAGCAGTTCTTC CASSPPSNSLDEQFF
TRBJ2-7 TRBV6-5 TRBD1 . TGTGCCAGCAGCCGATTAGCTCTACAGGGGACCGAGCAGTACTTC CASSRLALQGTEQYF
TRBJ2-4 TRBV10-3 . . TGTGCCACCTCGGTTAGTCAGGGGGCCAAAAACATTCAGTACTTC CATSVSQGAKNIQYF
TRBJ2-1 TRBV7-2 TRBD2 . TGTGCCAGCAGCGCCTCCAGCGGGAGTTACAATGAGCAGTTCTTC CASSASSGSYNEQFF
TRBJ1-5 TRBV7-9 . . TGTGCCAGCAGCCTAGACGGGGATAGCAATCAGCCCCAGCATTTT CASSLDGDSNQPQHF
TRBJ1-5 TRBV7-9 . . TGTGCCAGCAGCTTAGGGACTTTTCAGCCCCAGCATTTT CASSLGTFQPQHF
TRBJ2-7 TRBV28 TRBD2 few TGTGCCGCCAGAGTAGCGGGGAGCTCCTACGAGCAGTACTTC CAARVAGSSYEQYF